Shown below are 10 T cell receptor beta chains from a single sample sequenced in a study of cytomegalovirus exposure and HLA in healthy donors. PCR was performed using 60 Vbeta and 13 Jbeta primers. Libraries were prepared by immunoSEQ multiplex PCR; TCRdb keeps only in-frame clonotypes and omits some of them. The sample gives fewer than 200,000 clones, over 75% of which show up once; around 2% is in the top ten. The sequencing input was PBMCs. The receptor source for this set is a human donor in good health.

The chain carries TRBV7-9 and TRBJ2-1, with TRBD2 identical over 9 bases. Germline CDR1 is SEHNR and CDR2 is FQNEAQ (reference sequence). Trimming cost V 8 bases and J 4 bases; bases outside gene matches: 6. This CDR3 is built from 14 residues. Here the CDR3 DNA reads TGTGCCAGCCGGGGACTAGCCAAGTACAATGAGCAGTTCTTC. Residues: CASRGLAKYNEQFF.

This clone was detected many times. Other DNA variants within this sample encode the same CDR3. The V call is TRBV6-4, the J call TRBJ2-3; 12 bases line up with TRBD2. This CDR3 contains 15 residues. Germline values: CDR1 MRHNA, CDR2 SNTAGT. J lost 4 bases, V lost 3 bases, and 2 bases had no gene match. CDR3 amino acids: CASSDSSGGADTQYF. CDR3 nucleotides: TGTGCCAGCAGTGATTCTAGCGGGGGGGCAGATACGCAGTATTTT.

The rearrangement joins TRBV5-4 to TRBJ2-1, with 11 bases that match TRBD2. The V and J ends lost 5 bases and 4 bases, in that order; junction bases with no gene match: 2. This CDR3 spans 14 amino acids. The germline CDR1 and CDR2 sequences are SGHNT and YYREEE (reference sequence). CDR3 loop: CASRVAGGYNEQFF. The CDR3 nucleotides read TGTGCCAGCAGAGTAGCGGGGGGGTACAATGAGCAGTTCTTC.

This clone was seen a handful of times. The genes are TRBV7-9 and TRBJ2-3; 9 bases agree with TRBD2. Germline V CDR1 and CDR2: SEHNR, FQNEAQ (reference sequence). The CDR3 is 16 residues long. J was trimmed by 2 bases and V by 1 base; bases with no gene match: 4. The DNA for the CDR3 is TGTGCCAGCAGCTTAGTAGCGGGGGAGGACACAGATACGCAGTATTTT. Translating it yields CASSLVAGEDTDTQYF.

The rearrangement links TRBV27 to TRBJ1-5, with TRBD1 identical over 8 bases. CDR1 and CDR2 (germline): MNHEY, SMNVEV (reference sequence). V shed 5 bases and J 4 bases; nucleotides not matched to a gene: 7. CDR3 length equals 15 residues. CDR3 sequence reads: CASSPGTGGNQPQHF. The DNA for the CDR3 is TGTGCCAGCAGTCCCGGGACAGGCGGGAATCAGCCCCAGCATTTT.

This clone was recorded only once. The chain is built from TRBV5-1 and TRBJ1-2; 9 bases map to TRBD1. CDR1 and CDR2 (germline): SGHRS, YFSETQ. The CDR3 runs to 16 residues. The ends lost 4 bases at V and 8 bases at J; junction bases unmatched: 15. The CDR3 is CASSPTGTGNDGGYTF. In DNA, the CDR3 is TGCGCCAGCAGCCCCACTGGGACAGGGAATGATGGAGGCTACACCTTC.

The chain recombines TRBV7-9 with TRBJ2-3; maybe TRBD1 (5 bases). The germline CDR1 and CDR2 sequences are SEHNR and FQNEAQ (reference sequence). CDR3 length: 13 residues. V was shortened by 4 bases and J by 6 bases, with 11 bases between the two germline ends. The DNA of the CDR3 is TGTGCCAGCAGCTCCCGACAGACCGATACGCAGTATTTT. This codes for CASSSRQTDTQYF.

V gene TRBV6-1 combines with J gene TRBJ1-3; 9 bases align to TRBD1. V was pared by 11 bases and J by 7 bases, with 6 bases of the junction left unmatched. Germline values: CDR1 MNHNS, CDR2 SASEGT. CDR3 length: 12 residues. Here the CDR3 reads CAGRDRDNTIYF. The CDR3 coding sequence is TGTGCCGGACGGGACAGGGATAACACCATATATTTT.

The chain carries TRBV13 and TRBJ1-2; possibly TRBD1 for D (6 bases). CDR3 length: 13 amino acids. V lost 2 bases and J lost 7, with 11 bases in between. Germline loops: CDR1 PRHDT, CDR2 FYEKMQ (reference sequence). CDR3 amino acids: CASSLTGNAGYTF. The CDR3 bases are TGTGCCAGCAGCTTAACAGGGAATGCTGGCTACACCTTC. The whole variable domain, remainder taken from reference TRBV13 and TRBJ1-2, is AAGVIQSPRHLIKEKRETATLKCYPIPRHDTVYWYQQGPGQDPQFLISFYEKMQSDKGSIPDRFSAQQFSDYHSELNMSSLELGDSALYFCASSLTGNAGYTFGSGTRLTVV.

The chain is built from TRBV5-4 and TRBJ2-2, with 8 bases matching TRBD2. There are 15 residues in the CDR3. V lost 4 bases, J lost 6 bases, and 8 bases stayed unmatched. Germline V gene lookup returns CDR1 SGHNT and CDR2 YYREEE (reference sequence). The CDR3 coding sequence is TGTGCCAGCAGCCCGGGACTAGGCTTCGCCGGGGAGCTGTTTTTT. It translates to CASSPGLGFAGELFF. The full variable domain, in which reference TRBV5-4 and TRBJ2-2 provide the parts outside the CDR3, is ETGVTQSPTHLIKTRGQQVTLRCSSQSGHNTVSWYQQALGQGPQFIFQYYREEENGRGNFPPRFSGLQFPNYSSELNVNALELDDSALYLCASSPGLGFAGELFFGEGSRLTVL.